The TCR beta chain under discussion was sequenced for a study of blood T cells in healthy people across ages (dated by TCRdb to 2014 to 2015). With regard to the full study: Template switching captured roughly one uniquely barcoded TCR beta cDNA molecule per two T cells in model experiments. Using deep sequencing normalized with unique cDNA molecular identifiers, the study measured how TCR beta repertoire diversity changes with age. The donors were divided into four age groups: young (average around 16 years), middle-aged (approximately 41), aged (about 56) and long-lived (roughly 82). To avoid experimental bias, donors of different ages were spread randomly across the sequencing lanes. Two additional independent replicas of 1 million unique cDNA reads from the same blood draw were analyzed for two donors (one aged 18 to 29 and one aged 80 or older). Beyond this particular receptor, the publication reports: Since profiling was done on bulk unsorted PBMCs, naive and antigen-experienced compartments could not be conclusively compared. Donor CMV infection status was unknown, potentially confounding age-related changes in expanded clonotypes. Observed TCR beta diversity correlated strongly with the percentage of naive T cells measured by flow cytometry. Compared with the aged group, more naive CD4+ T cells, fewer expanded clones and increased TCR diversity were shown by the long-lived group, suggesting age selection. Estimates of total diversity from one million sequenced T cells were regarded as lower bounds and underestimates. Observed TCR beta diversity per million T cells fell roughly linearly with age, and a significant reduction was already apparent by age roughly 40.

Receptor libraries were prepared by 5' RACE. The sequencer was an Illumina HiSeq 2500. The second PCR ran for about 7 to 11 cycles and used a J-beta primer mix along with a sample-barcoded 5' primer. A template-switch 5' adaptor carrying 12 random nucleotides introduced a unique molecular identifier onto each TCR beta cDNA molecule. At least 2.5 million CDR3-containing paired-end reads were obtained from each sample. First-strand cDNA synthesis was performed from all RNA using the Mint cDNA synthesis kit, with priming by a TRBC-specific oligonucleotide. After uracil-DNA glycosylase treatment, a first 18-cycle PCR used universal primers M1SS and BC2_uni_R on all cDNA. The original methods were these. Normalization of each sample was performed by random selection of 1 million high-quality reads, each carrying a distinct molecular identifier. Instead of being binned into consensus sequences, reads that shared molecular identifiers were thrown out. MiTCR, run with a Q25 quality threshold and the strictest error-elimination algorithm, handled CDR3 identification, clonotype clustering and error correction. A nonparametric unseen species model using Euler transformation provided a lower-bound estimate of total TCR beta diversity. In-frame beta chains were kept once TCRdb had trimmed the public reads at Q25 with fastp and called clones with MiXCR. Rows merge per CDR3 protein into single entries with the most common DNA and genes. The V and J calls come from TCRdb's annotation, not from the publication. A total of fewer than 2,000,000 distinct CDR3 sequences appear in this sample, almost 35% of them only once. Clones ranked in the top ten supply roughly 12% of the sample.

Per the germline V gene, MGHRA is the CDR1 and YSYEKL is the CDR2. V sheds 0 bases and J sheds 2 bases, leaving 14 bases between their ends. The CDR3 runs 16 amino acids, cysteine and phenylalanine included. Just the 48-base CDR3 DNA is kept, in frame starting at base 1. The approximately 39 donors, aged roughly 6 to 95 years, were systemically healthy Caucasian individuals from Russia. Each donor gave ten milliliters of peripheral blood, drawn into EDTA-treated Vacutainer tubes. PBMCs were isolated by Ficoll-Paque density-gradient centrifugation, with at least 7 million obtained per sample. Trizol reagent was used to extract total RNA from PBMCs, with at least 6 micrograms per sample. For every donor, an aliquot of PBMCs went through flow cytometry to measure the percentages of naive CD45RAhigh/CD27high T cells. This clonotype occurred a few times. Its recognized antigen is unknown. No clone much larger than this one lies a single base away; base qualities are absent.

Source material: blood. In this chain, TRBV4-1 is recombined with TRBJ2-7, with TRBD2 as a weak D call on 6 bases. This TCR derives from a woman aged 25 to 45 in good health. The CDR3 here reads CASSQDRVAGTYEQYF. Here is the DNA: TGCGCCAGCAGCCAAGATCGGGTTGCGGGAACCTACGAGCAGTACTTC.